This T cell receptor (beta chain) was documented in a study of blood T cell repertoires in COVID-19. Study-level background: Donors in the United States, Italy and Spain gave samples during acute or convalescent COVID-19. Sources were T cells, B-cell-depleted T cells, or PBMCs; the material itself was cDNA or gDNA.

Seattle's cohort entered during active infection and was followed longitudinally. This CDR3 comprises 15 residues. Trimming removed 7 bases from V and 4 bases from J; junction bases left unmatched: 9. CDR1 is MDHEN, CDR2 SYDVKM, per germline. Methods used by the authors: How many nucleated cells were present was estimated from reference gene primer amplification. The repertoire was sequenced with immunoSEQ multiplex PCR; TCRdb's copy has only in-frame clones and lacks some. V, J and clone size are those of that table, while D and trimming were read from the DNA. Here the sample spans over 130,000 clones, roughly 84% being singletons.

This TCR was sampled from a man aged 30 to 39 with COVID-19, enrolled during active disease. The specimen sequenced was peripheral blood. The chain carries TRBV28 and TRBJ1-5; TRBD1 agrees at 8 bases. CDR3 loop: CASKVDRGWNQPQHF. Here the CDR3 DNA reads TGTGCCAGCAAAGTAGACAGGGGTTGGAATCAGCCCCAGCATTTT.